Listed below are T cell receptor beta chains from one sample, sequenced in a study of T cell responses to AZD1222 COVID-19 vaccine. Data came from immunoSEQ multiplex PCR; TCRdb stores just in-frame clones and leaves some out. The repertoire includes around 140,000 clones, about 90% of them detected once, and about 2.1% sits in the top ten. Sequences were derived from peripheral blood, sampled 28 days after the second AZD1222 dose. Source of these receptors: an adult who received the AZD1222 COVID-19 vaccine. The CDR3 runs from the conserved cysteine through the conserved F or W. Each record gives: D gene, clone size, V gene, J gene, CDR3 DNA, CDR3 protein. D genes are given only for firm matches. Size tells how often a clone was seen (once, few, many) or the class of an expanded clone, and some rows leave it out.

-	-	TRBV11-2	TRBJ1-1	TGTGCCAGCAGCCAACCCGTGGCGACTGAAGCTTTCTTT	CASSQPVATEAFF
-	few	TRBV18	TRBJ2-2	TGTGCCAGCTCACCACAACGACAAACGAACACCGGGGAGCTGTTTTTT	CASSPQRQTNTGELFF
-	-	TRBV9	TRBJ2-1	TGTGCCAGCAGCGTAGAGTCCACGGAGCAGTTCTTC	CASSVESTEQFF
TRBD1	-	TRBV10-3	TRBJ1-2	TGTGCCATCATGGCGGGACAGGGGGCAGCTGGCTACACCTTC	CAIMAGQGAAGYTF
TRBD2	-	TRBV19	TRBJ2-1	TGTGCCAGCATCGGAACCGGGACTAGGGGCCGCAATGAGCAGTTCTTC	CASIGTGTRGRNEQFF
-	few	TRBV15	TRBJ1-1	TGTGCCACCAGCAGATCTCGACAGATCCTGAACACTGAAGCTTTCTTT	CATSRSRQILNTEAFF
-	-	TRBV2	TRBJ2-4	TGTGCCAGCAGGAGTCAGGGAAAAAACATTCAGTACTTC	CASRSQGKNIQYF
TRBD1	-	TRBV5-1	TRBJ2-1	TGCGCCAGCAGCTTGACCGGGACAGGCAATGAGCAGTTCTTC	CASSLTGTGNEQFF
TRBD2	-	TRBV5-1	TRBJ2-3	TGCGCCAGCAGCGAATCTAGCGGGGGGTATACGCAGTATTTT	CASSESSGGYTQYF
TRBD2	few	TRBV9	TRBJ2-2	TGTGCCAGCAGCCTAAACGCGGGAGAGGCCGGGGAGCTGTTTTTT	CASSLNAGEAGELFF
TRBD1	-	TRBV7-9	TRBJ1-3	TGTGCCAGCAGCTCGACAGGGTTAGGAAACACCATATATTTT	CASSSTGLGNTIYF
TRBD1	-	TRBV5-1	TRBJ1-2	TGCGCCAGCAGCTTGGCGGCAGGGGGCAACTATGGCTACACCTTC	CASSLAAGGNYGYTF
-	-	TRBV4-3	TRBJ2-3	TGCGCCAGCAGCCAAGATCGAGGGGCAGATACGCAGTATTTT	CASSQDRGADTQYF
TRBD1	-	TRBV18	TRBJ2-7	TGTGCCAGCTCACCGACAGGGGGCGAAGGATACGAGCAGTACTTC	CASSPTGGEGYEQYF
TRBD1	-	TRBV7-9	TRBJ1-2	TGTGCCAGCAGCCCAGGGGTTCGGACAGGGGTTGGCTACACCTTC	CASSPGVRTGVGYTF
TRBD2	-	TRBV30	TRBJ2-1	TGTGCCTGGAGATTCGGGGGGGGGACCGCCTACAATGAGCAGTTCTTC	CAWRFGGGTAYNEQFF
TRBD1	-	TRBV19	TRBJ2-1	TGTGCCAGTAGTATGACAGGGGCCCGGCCGGTCTTC	CASSMTGARPVF
TRBD1	-	TRBV9	TRBJ2-5	TGTGCCAGCAGCGTCGGCTGGACAGGGCCAGAGACCCAGTACTTC	CASSVGWTGPETQYF
TRBD1	-	TRBV7-9	TRBJ2-5	TGTGCCAGCAGCCCACAGGGGGGACTCCAAGAGACCCAGTACTTC	CASSPQGGLQETQYF
-	-	TRBV11-2	TRBJ2-6	TGTGCCAGCAGTCAAATCCCGGTCCTCTCTGGGGCCAACGTCCTGACTTTC	CASSQIPVLSGANVLTF
TRBD2	-	TRBV7-2	TRBJ2-5	TGTGCCAGCAGCTTAGCAGGACTAGCGGAAGAGACCCAGTACTTC	CASSLAGLAEETQYF
TRBD2	-	TRBV19	TRBJ2-2	TGTGCCAGTAGTATCGGTGGCGGGAGTTCAGACGGGGAGCTGTTTTTT	CASSIGGGSSDGELFF
-	-	TRBV7-9	TRBJ1-2	TGTGCCAGCAGCTTAGCGAGGGGGGATAACTATGGCTACACCTTC	CASSLARGDNYGYTF
-	-	TRBV29-1	TRBJ2-1	TGCAGCGTTGTCAGGCGGAATTATGTGGACAATGAGCAGTTCTTC	CSVVRRNYVDNEQFF
-	-	TRBV6-5	TRBJ2-7	TGTGCCAGCAGTTACGGGTCCAAGCTCGGAGAGCAGTACTTC	CASSYGSKLGEQYF
-	-	TRBV7-2	TRBJ1-5	TGTGCCAGCAGCTTAAGTGATAATAGCAATCAGCCCCAGCATTTT	CASSLSDNSNQPQHF
-	-	TRBV30	TRBJ1-4	TGTGCCTGGACCCCTGGGGCGGCTAATGAAAAACTGTTTTTT	CAWTPGAANEKLFF
TRBD2	-	TRBV10-3	TRBJ2-7	TGTGCCACCACAGCCCTAGCGGGGTCGTACGAGCAGTACTTC	CATTALAGSYEQYF
TRBD1	once	TRBV5-1	TRBJ1-6	TGCGCCAGCAGCCCAACGACAGGGGCGTTTAGCTCCTATAATTCACCCCTCCACTTT	CASSPTTGAFSSYNSPLHF
TRBD1	-	TRBV7-8	TRBJ2-1	TGTGCCAGCAGCGCCGGGACAGGGTCATGGAATGAGCAGTTCTTC	CASSAGTGSWNEQFF
-	-	TRBV30	TRBJ1-1	TGTGCCTGGAGTGTGCAAGGGACTGAAGCTTTCTTT	CAWSVQGTEAFF
-	-	TRBV6-5	TRBJ1-6	TGTGCCAGCACCCGGACAGAGAATTCACCCCTCCACTTT	CASTRTENSPLHF
-	few	TRBV12-3/TRBV12-4	TRBJ1-5	TGTGCCAGCAGTTTCACCACTGATCAGCCCCAGCATTTT	CASSFTTDQPQHF
TRBD1	-	TRBV6-5	TRBJ1-1	TGTGCCAGCAGTTACGGGGACAGTTTTAACACTGAAGCTTTCTTT	CASSYGDSFNTEAFF
-	-	TRBV5-1	TRBJ1-1	TGCGCCAGCAGCTTCAATCTCCCGGGAACTGAAGCTTTCTTT	CASSFNLPGTEAFF
-	-	TRBV2	TRBJ2-1	TGTGCCAGCAGTGAGGACAGCGACGGGAGAGGTGAGCAGTTCTTC	CASSEDSDGRGEQFF
-	-	TRBV30	TRBJ1-5	TGTGCCTGGAGCCAGAGGGGGGGCCAGCCCCAGCATTTT	CAWSQRGGQPQHF
-	-	TRBV6-5	TRBJ1-3	TGTGCCAGCCGGGCAGACCGCTCTGGAAACACCATATATTTT	CASRADRSGNTIYF
-	-	TRBV12-3/TRBV12-4	TRBJ2-1	TGTGCCAGCACCTTAACCGCGGGTGATGAGCAGTTCTTC	CASTLTAGDEQFF
TRBD2	-	TRBV19	TRBJ2-1	TGTGCCAGTAGTATTCTAGCGGGAGCGGGGGAGCAGTTCTTC	CASSILAGAGEQFF
-	-	TRBV25-1	TRBJ1-1	TGTGCCAGCAGTAGCGATTGGACTGAAGCTTTCTTT	CASSSDWTEAFF
TRBD1	-	TRBV7-9	TRBJ2-2	TGTGCCAGCAGCTGGGGTGACAGGGCGGACACCGGGGAGCTGTTTTTT	CASSWGDRADTGELFF
-	-	TRBV3-1/TRBV3-2	TRBJ2-5	TGTGCCAGCAGACACCGGGACTCCGAGACCCAGTACTTC	CASRHRDSETQYF
TRBD2	few	TRBV5-1	TRBJ2-5	TGCGCCAGCAGCTTCAGCGGGGGGCCCCAAGAGACCCAGTACTTC	CASSFSGGPQETQYF
-	few	TRBV7-9	TRBJ1-2	TGTGCCAGCAGCTTAGATATTGGACGGGGCGGCTACACCTTC	CASSLDIGRGGYTF
-	-	TRBV30	TRBJ2-3	-	CAWARGTSLYF
-	-	TRBV7-9	TRBJ1-2	TGTGCCAGCAGCTCCGACAAGACCCTTCGTTATGGCTACACCTTC	CASSSDKTLRYGYTF
-	-	TRBV6-1	TRBJ1-2	TGTGCCAGCAGTGAAAGTTTCGCCTTCTATGGCTACACCTTC	CASSESFAFYGYTF
-	-	TRBV18	TRBJ1-4	TGTGCCAGCTCACCAGGGATTAGTGAAAAACTGTTTTTT	CASSPGISEKLFF
-	-	TRBV9	TRBJ1-1	TGTGCCAGCAGCGTAGACGACACGGGTAGGGGCGGGGGGAACACTGAAGCTTTCTTT	CASSVDDTGRGGGNTEAFF
-	-	TRBV5-5	TRBJ2-5	TGTGCCAGCACCTTGGGGGGTAAAGAGACCCAGTACTTC	CASTLGGKETQYF
-	-	TRBV6-1	TRBJ1-3	TGTGCCAGCAGTGAAGGGATACAGGGAAGATTTGGAAACACCATATATTTT	CASSEGIQGRFGNTIYF
-	-	TRBV7-2	TRBJ1-5	TGTGCCAGCAGCCCGGGCAGGGGTGTGAATCAGCCCCAGCATTTT	CASSPGRGVNQPQHF
-	-	TRBV7-6	TRBJ2-5	TGTGCCAGCAGCTTGGGGGGAGTGGAATCGGAGACCCAGTACTTC	CASSLGGVESETQYF